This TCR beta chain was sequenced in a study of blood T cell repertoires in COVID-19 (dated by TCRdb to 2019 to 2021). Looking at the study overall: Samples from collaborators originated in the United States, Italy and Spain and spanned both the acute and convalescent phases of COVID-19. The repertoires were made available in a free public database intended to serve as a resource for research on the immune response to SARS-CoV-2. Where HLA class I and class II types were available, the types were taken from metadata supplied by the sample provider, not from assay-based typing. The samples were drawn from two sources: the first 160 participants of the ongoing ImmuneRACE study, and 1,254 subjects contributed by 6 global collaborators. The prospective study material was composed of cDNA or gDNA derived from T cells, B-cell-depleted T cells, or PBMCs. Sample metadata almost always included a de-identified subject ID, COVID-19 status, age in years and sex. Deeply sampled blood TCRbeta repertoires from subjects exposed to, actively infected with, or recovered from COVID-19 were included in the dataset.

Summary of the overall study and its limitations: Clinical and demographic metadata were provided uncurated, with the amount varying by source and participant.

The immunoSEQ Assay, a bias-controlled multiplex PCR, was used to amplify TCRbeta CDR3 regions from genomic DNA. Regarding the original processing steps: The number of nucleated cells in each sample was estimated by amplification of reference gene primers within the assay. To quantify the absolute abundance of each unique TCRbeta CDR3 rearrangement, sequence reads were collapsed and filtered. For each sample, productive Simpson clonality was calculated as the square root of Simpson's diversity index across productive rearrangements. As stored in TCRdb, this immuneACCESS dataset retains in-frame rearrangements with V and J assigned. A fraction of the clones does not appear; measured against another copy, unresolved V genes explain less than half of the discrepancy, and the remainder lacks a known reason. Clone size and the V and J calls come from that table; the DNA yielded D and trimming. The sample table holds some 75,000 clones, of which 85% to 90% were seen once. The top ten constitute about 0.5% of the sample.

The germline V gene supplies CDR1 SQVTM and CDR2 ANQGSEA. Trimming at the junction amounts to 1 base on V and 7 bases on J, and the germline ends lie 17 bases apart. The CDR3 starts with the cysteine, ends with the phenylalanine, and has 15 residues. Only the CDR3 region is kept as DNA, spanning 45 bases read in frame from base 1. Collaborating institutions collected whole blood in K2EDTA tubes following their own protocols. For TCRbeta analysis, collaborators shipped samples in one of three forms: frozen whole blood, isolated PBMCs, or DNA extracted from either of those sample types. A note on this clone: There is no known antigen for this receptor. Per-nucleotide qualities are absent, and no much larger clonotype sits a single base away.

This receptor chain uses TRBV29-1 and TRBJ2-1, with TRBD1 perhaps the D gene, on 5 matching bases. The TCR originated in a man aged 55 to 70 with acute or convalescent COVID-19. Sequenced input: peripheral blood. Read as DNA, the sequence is TGCAGCGTTGAAGGGGCAGGGTGGAGAGAAAATGAGCAGTTCTTC. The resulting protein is CSVEGAGWRENEQFF.